The 10 T cell receptor beta chains given below trace back to one sample, sequenced in a study of blood T cell repertoires in COVID-19. TCRdb's copy holds only in-frame clones and misses some; the assay was immunoSEQ multiplex PCR. The data show 130,000 to 150,000 clones, around four fifths seen once. Input material: peripheral blood. Source of these receptors: a woman between 40 and 50 years old with active or convalescent COVID-19.

The V and J genes are TRBV4-3 and TRBJ1-1, with a possible D match to TRBD1 (5 bases). CDR3 length: 14 residues. Germline assignment: CDR1 LGHNA and CDR2 YSLEER. Between the trimmed V and J ends, which lost 0 bases and 0 bases, there was a span of 5 bases. The CDR3 loop is CASSQEGVNTEAFF. CDR3 DNA sequence: TGCGCCAGCAGCCAAGAAGGGGTGAACACTGAAGCTTTCTTT.

The CDR3 DNA sequence: TGCGCCAGCAAGGGACAGGGAAATTCACCCCTCCACTTT. The encoded protein is CASKGQGNSPLHF. The gene calls are TRBV10-2 and TRBJ1-6, with TRBD1 matching over 9 bases. Looked up from germline, CDR1 is WSHSY and CDR2 is SAAADI. CDR3 size: 13 residues. V lost 7 bases to trimming and J lost 7 bases; unmatched junction nucleotides: 2.

This chain connects TRBV5-1 to TRBJ2-3; 8 nucleotides line up with TRBD1. CDR1 is SGHRS and CDR2 is YFSETQ in the germline V gene. The trim removed 3 bases at V and 2 bases at J, leaving 14 bases unmatched. This CDR3 comprises 18 residues. As DNA, the CDR3 is TGCGCCAGCAGCTATGGAGATGGTACAGGGGGTTACACAGATACGCAGTATTTT. It specifies CASSYGDGTGGYTDTQYF.

The chain uses TRBV6-5 and TRBJ1-5; tentatively, D is TRBD1 (6 bases). The CDR3 runs 12 residues. Germline values: CDR1 MNHEY, CDR2 SVGAGI. Trimming stripped 6 bases from V and 5 bases from J, with 8 bases between. CDR3 sequence reads: CASSHRDQPQHF. CDR3 bases: TGTGCCAGCAGCCACAGGGATCAGCCCCAGCATTTT.

V and J are TRBV6-2 or TRBV6-3 and TRBJ2-3, with 7 bases that match TRBD2. The J segment lost 8 bases and the V segment lost 5 bases, leaving 16 bases of the junction unmatched. Germline CDR1 reads MNHEY; CDR2 reads SVGEGT. The CDR3 extends over 16 amino acids. CDR3 coding DNA: TGTGCCAGCAGTCCCCGGTGGGGCGGGAGAGAGGGTACGCAGTATTTT. This translates into CASSPRWGGREGTQYF.

The gene calls are TRBV18 and TRBJ2-4; the D is unclear. Germline V lookup: CDR1 KGHSH, CDR2 LQKENI. The CDR3 runs 17 residues. Trimming left V 2 bases short and J 1 base short, with 15 bases between. The CDR3 is CASSPGLERWAKNIQYF. In nucleotides, the CDR3 is TGTGCCAGCTCACCAGGGTTGGAGAGGTGGGCCAAAAACATTCAGTACTTC.

The J gene is TRBJ1-1, the V gene TRBV19; 10 bases match TRBD1. Germline assignment: CDR1 LNHDA and CDR2 SQIVND (reference sequence). V was clipped by 5 bases and J by 1 base; unmatched bases: 7. The CDR3 loop spans 16 amino acids. CDR3 protein: CASSDRGQTRNTEAFF. The CDR3 DNA reads TGTGCCAGTAGTGACAGGGGGCAAACAAGGAACACTGAAGCTTTCTTT.

Only a few counts were recorded for this clone. The chain links TRBV3-1 (or the pseudogene TRBV3-2) to TRBJ1-5, with TRBD1 matching 7 bases. CDR3 size: 15 residues. CDR1 LGHDT and CDR2 YNNKEL come from the germline V gene (reference sequence). The J segment lost 2 bases and the V segment lost 4 bases, leaving 5 bases of the junction unmatched. The CDR3 nucleotides read TGTGCCAGCAGCCGACAGGGAGGCGGCAATCAGCCCCAGCATTTT. Translating it yields CASSRQGGGNQPQHF.

The chain combines TRBV28 with TRBJ1-2; the D is unclear. Per the germline V gene, CDR1 is MDHEN and CDR2 is SYDVKM. CDR3 length: 12 residues. Trimming took off 4 bases at V and 4 bases at J, with 7 bases between the two ends. In DNA form, the CDR3 reads TGTGCCAGCAGTTCAGGCCTCTATGGCTACACCTTC. Amino acid sequence: CASSSGLYGYTF.

This chain connects TRBV30 to TRBJ2-5, with unresolved D. The CDR3 sequence is 13 residues long. Germline-derived CDR1 and CDR2 are GTSNPN and SVGIG (reference sequence). The ends were cut back, 0 bases at V and 5 bases at J, with 10 bases in the middle. The CDR3 sequence: CAWSVESPETQYF. CDR3 bases: TGTGCCTGGAGTGTTGAGAGTCCGGAGACCCAGTACTTC.